This entry describes one T cell receptor (beta chain). Its target is unknown. This entry is derived from a study of Ad26.COV2.S vaccination and SARS-CoV-2 variants. Study-level results: Vaccine and placebo recipients had comparable breadth of non-spike TCRs.

The assay was immunoSEQ multiplex PCR, and TCRdb's table has in-frame clones only and misses some. The data contain hundreds of thousands of clones, approximately 88% of them seen just once; the ten biggest clones take up over 1.3%. The CDR3 has 15 residues. Per the germline V gene, CDR1 is SGDLS and CDR2 is YYNGEE. J was trimmed by 4 bases and V by 4 bases; bases with no gene match: 4. The treatment is: about 20 received Ad26.COV2.S at low or high dose, single or two shots; about 5 received placebo; per-sample allocation not given. Samples came from day 63 after the first vaccine or placebo injection.

This sample comprised peripheral blood, obtained in a trial of Ad26.COV2.S vaccine versus placebo. V usage is TRBV9 and J usage is TRBJ2-1, with 11 bases identical to TRBD2. The TCR was taken from a person between 18 and 65 years old who received the Ad26.COV2.S COVID-19 vaccine or a placebo. The CDR3 DNA sequence: TGTGCCAGCAGCATGGGACTAGCGGAATACAATGAGCAGTTCTTC. As protein: CASSMGLAEYNEQFF.